A selection of T cell receptor beta chains follows, all from one sample in a study of T cells after yellow fever vaccination. TCRdb re-called the 5' RACE reads with MiXCR, one entry per CDR3 protein. Seen here are roughly 400,000 distinct CDR3 sequences, 15% to 20% observed once, and the top ten hold roughly a sixth. The starting material was PBMCs, obtained before the yellow fever booster vaccination. The receptors stem from a man aged 18 to 30 who received the YFV17D yellow fever vaccine. The CDR3 runs from the conserved cysteine through the conserved F or W. The order of the fields is J gene, V gene, clone size, D gene, CDR3 protein, CDR3 DNA. The D gene is left open where the match is weak. A row's size may be missing; if present it is once, few, many or a size class.

J: TRBJ2-7
V: TRBV29-1
size: NA
D: NA
CDR3: CSVGGHSPYEQYF
DNA: TGCAGCGTTGGGGGACACAGTCCCTACGAGCAGTACTTC

J: TRBJ1-5
V: TRBV5-6
size: few
D: TRBD1
CDR3: CASSPGQGLQPQHF
DNA: TGTGCCAGCTCACCCGGACAGGGTCTTCAGCCCCAGCATTTT

J: TRBJ2-1
V: TRBV7-6
size: NA
D: NA
CDR3: CASSLPGMDNEQFF
DNA: TGTGCCAGCAGCTTACCCGGGATGGACAATGAGCAGTTCTTC

J: TRBJ2-5
V: TRBV15
size: NA
D: TRBD1
CDR3: CATSRDRGQTQYF
DNA: TGTGCCACCAGCAGGGACAGGGGGCAGACCCAGTACTTC

J: TRBJ2-2
V: TRBV5-1
size: few
D: TRBD1
CDR3: CASSLKQGRYRNTGELFF
DNA: TGCGCCAGCAGCTTGAAACAGGGGCGTTATCGGAACACCGGGGAGCTGTTTTTT

J: TRBJ2-5
V: TRBV7-6
size: NA
D: TRBD2
CDR3: CASSFPGLAGGGETQYF
DNA: TGTGCCAGCAGCTTCCCGGGACTAGCGGGGGGGGGAGAGACCCAGTACTTC

J: TRBJ2-5
V: TRBV7-2
size: few
D: TRBD2
CDR3: CASSLAGTSRIAHYF
DNA: TGTGCCAGCAGCTTGGCCGGGACTAGCCGCATTGCCCATTACTTC

J: TRBJ2-1
V: TRBV5-1
size: NA
D: TRBD2
CDR3: CASSFLAGGPDEQFF
DNA: TGCGCCAGCAGCTTTCTAGCGGGGGGGCCGGATGAGCAGTTCTTC

J: TRBJ2-5
V: TRBV4-3
size: NA
D: TRBD1
CDR3: CASSQGILSGGKTQYF
DNA: TGCGCCAGCAGCCAAGGCATCCTATCAGGGGGCAAGACCCAGTACTTC

J: TRBJ2-3
V: TRBV6-2/TRBV6-3
size: few
D: NA
CDR3: CASRGTSSDTQYF
DNA: TGTGCCAGCCGAGGGACATCTAGTGATACGCAGTATTTT

J: TRBJ2-2
V: TRBV7-3
size: NA
D: TRBD1
CDR3: CASSLSPGQGTTGELFF
DNA: TGTGCCAGCAGCTTAAGTCCGGGACAGGGGACCACCGGGGAGCTGTTTTTT

J: TRBJ2-3
V: TRBV4-1
size: NA
D: NA
CDR3: CASSQERGGDTQYF
DNA: TGCGCCAGCAGCCAAGAGCGGGGCGGGGATACGCAGTATTTT

J: TRBJ2-3
V: TRBV4-3
size: many
D: TRBD2
CDR3: CASSLAGSGGTDTQYF
DNA: TGCGCCAGCAGCCTCGCAGGTAGCGGGGGCACAGATACGCAGTATTTT

J: TRBJ2-1
V: TRBV5-1
size: NA
D: TRBD2
CDR3: CASSIAGDEQFF
DNA: TGCGCCAGCAGCATAGCGGGGGATGAGCAGTTCTTC

J: TRBJ1-6
V: TRBV7-2
size: few
D: TRBD1
CDR3: CASSFGDRNSPLHF
DNA: TGTGCCAGCAGCTTTGGGGACAGAAATTCACCCCTCCACTTT

J: TRBJ1-4
V: TRBV12-3/TRBV12-4
size: NA
D: NA
CDR3: CASSLEPSTNEKLFF
DNA: TGTGCCAGCAGCCTGGAGCCCTCAACTAATGAAAAACTGTTTTTT

J: TRBJ2-3
V: TRBV4-3
size: few
D: NA
CDR3: CASSHGLTTDTQYF
DNA: TGCGCCAGCAGCCATGGGCTAACCACAGATACGCAGTATTTT

J: TRBJ1-5
V: TRBV15
size: NA
D: NA
CDR3: CATSRVPGANQPQHF
DNA: TGTGCCACCAGCAGAGTTCCAGGAGCTAATCAGCCCCAGCATTTT

J: TRBJ1-1
V: TRBV6-6
size: NA
D: NA
CDR3: CASSFTGSHTEAFF
DNA: TGTGCCAGCAGTTTCACAGGGAGCCACACTGAAGCTTTCTTT

J: TRBJ1-1
V: TRBV7-2
size: large
D: TRBD1
CDR3: CASSYRQGTEAFF
DNA: TGTGCCAGCAGCTACCGACAGGGCACTGAAGCTTTCTTT

J: TRBJ2-5
V: TRBV4-1
size: NA
D: TRBD1
CDR3: CASSQTGQGAAETQYF
DNA: TGCGCCAGCAGCCAGACAGGACAGGGGGCGGCGGAGACCCAGTACTTC

J: TRBJ2-1
V: TRBV19
size: NA
D: NA
CDR3: CARKDREGRNEQFF
DNA: TGTGCCAGGAAGGACAGGGAGGGGCGCAATGAGCAGTTCTTC

J: TRBJ1-6
V: TRBV20-1
size: NA
D: NA
CDR3: CSPHRGDSPLHF
DNA: TGCAGTCCTCATAGAGGGGATTCACCCCTCCACTTT

J: TRBJ2-3
V: TRBV10-1
size: NA
D: NA
CDR3: CASSESTGTDTQYF
DNA: TGCGCCAGCAGTGAGTCCACAGGCACAGATACGCAGTATTTT

J: TRBJ2-1
V: TRBV7-2
size: NA
D: NA
CDR3: CASSLAPQVSEQFF
DNA: TGTGCCAGCAGCTTAGCGCCACAGGTCAGTGAGCAGTTCTTC

J: TRBJ1-5
V: TRBV20-1
size: once
D: TRBD1
CDR3: CSAVRDRGPVRDQPQHF
DNA: TGCAGTGCTGTCCGGGACAGGGGGCCCGTACGGGATCAGCCCCAGCATTTT

J: TRBJ2-7
V: TRBV6-5
size: many
D: TRBD1
CDR3: CASNLQGAYEQYF
DNA: TGTGCCAGCAACTTACAGGGGGCCTACGAGCAGTACTTC